Each of the 10 T cell receptor beta chains below was sequenced from the same sample in a study of blood T cell repertoires in COVID-19. Measured with immunoSEQ multiplex PCR; TCRdb has only the in-frame clones, and not every one. The data show fewer than 150,000 clones, about 86% seen once. The specimen was peripheral blood. The receptors come from a woman aged 45-59 years with active or convalescent COVID-19.

The chain joins TRBV18 to TRBJ2-1, with TRBD1 matching 9 bases. This CDR3 comprises 13 residues. The germline V gene has CDR1 KGHSH and CDR2 LQKENI. Trimming at V came to 5 bases and at J to 7 bases, leaving 3 bases not matched to a gene. Written as DNA, the CDR3 is TGTGCCAGCTCAAACAGGGGGCGGAATGAGCAGTTCTTC. Its translation is CASSNRGRNEQFF.

The V gene is TRBV12-3 or TRBV12-4, the J gene TRBJ2-7; D gene ambiguous. The CDR3 has 11 residues. The V gene lost 5 bases and the J gene lost 4 bases, with 6 bases spanning the gap. The chain's CDR3 is CASSRGYEQYF. The CDR3 nucleotides are TGTGCCAGCAGTAGAGGATACGAGCAGTACTTC.

The chain has TRBV3-1 (or the pseudogene TRBV3-2) and TRBJ1-2; D perhaps matches TRBD1 (6 bases). Germline V CDR1 and CDR2: LGHDT, YNNKEL (reference sequence). Trimming took off 0 bases at V and 7 bases at J, with 18 bases between the two ends. The CDR3 has 16 residues. CDR3 residues: CASSQEGGGRVVGYTF. CDR3 DNA: TGTGCCAGCAGCCAAGAAGGGGGGGGCAGGGTTGTTGGCTACACCTTC.

The chain recombines TRBV19 with TRBJ1-2; 7 nucleotides line up with TRBD1. V lost 4 bases, J lost 4 bases, and 3 bases stayed unmatched. The V gene's germline CDR1 is LNHDA and CDR2 SQIVND (reference sequence). The CDR3 sequence is 13 residues long. The CDR3, as DNA: TGTGCCAGTAGTAAGGGGACAGTCTATGGCTACACCTTC. It codes for CASSKGTVYGYTF.

The genes are TRBV7-2 and TRBJ2-3; a possible D gene is TRBD2 (6 bases). V was trimmed by 2 bases and J by 1 base, leaving 13 bases between them. CDR1 and CDR2 from the germline V gene are SGHTA and FQGNSA. The CDR3 runs to 16 residues. CDR3 bases: TGTGCCAGCAGCTTATTGGTTTCGGGAGGCACAGATACGCAGTATTTT. Translating gives CASSLLVSGGTDTQYF.

The rearrangement uses TRBV29-1 and TRBJ2-5; 7 bases align to TRBD1. The CDR3 extends over 14 amino acids. With V trimmed by 3 bases and J by 2 bases, 6 bases remained unmatched. Looked up from germline, CDR1 is SQVTM and CDR2 is ANQGSEA. The CDR3 loop is CSVDLDRSQETQYF. As DNA, the CDR3 is TGCAGCGTTGACCTGGACAGGTCTCAAGAGACCCAGTACTTC.

This chain links TRBV11-3 with TRBJ2-1, with 7 bases fitting TRBD2. Germline V gives CDR1 SGHNT, CDR2 YENEEA. The CDR3 is 14 residues long. Losses at the gene ends were 4 bases for V and 10 bases for J; bases not matched to a gene: 10. The CDR3 bases are TGTGCCAGCAGCTCCGGTCGGGAGGACGGGGAGCAGTTCTTC. The encoded protein is CASSSGREDGEQFF.

This sequence joins TRBV3-1 (or the pseudogene TRBV3-2) and TRBJ2-1; 9 bases agree with TRBD2. The CDR3 is made up of 16 amino acids. Germline V lookup: CDR1 LGHDT, CDR2 YNNKEL (reference sequence). Trimming took 5 bases from V and 2 from J; bases not matched to a gene: 7. CDR3 region: CASSFRLAVAYNEQFF. CDR3 DNA sequence: TGTGCCAGCAGCTTCCGACTAGCGGTGGCCTACAATGAGCAGTTCTTC.

The V call is TRBV28, the J call TRBJ1-4; 8 positions match TRBD1. CDR3 length: 15 residues. From germline, CDR1 is MDHEN and CDR2 SYDVKM. V trimming: 3 bases; J trimming: 10 bases; junction bases outside the gene matches: 10. CDR3 nucleotide sequence: TGTGCCAGCAGTTTTCCCCCTCAGGGGGCGGCAAAACTGTTTTTT. Protein: CASSFPPQGAAKLFF.

The V call is TRBV18, the J call TRBJ1-2; weak D call: TRBD1 (5 bases). The CDR3 runs to 13 residues. Trimming took 6 bases from V and 8 from J, leaving 16 bases between them. Germline V gives CDR1 KGHSH, CDR2 LQKENI. DNA of the CDR3: TGTGCCAGCTCTCCCGATGCGGGGGTCGGCTACACCTTC. As protein: CASSPDAGVGYTF.